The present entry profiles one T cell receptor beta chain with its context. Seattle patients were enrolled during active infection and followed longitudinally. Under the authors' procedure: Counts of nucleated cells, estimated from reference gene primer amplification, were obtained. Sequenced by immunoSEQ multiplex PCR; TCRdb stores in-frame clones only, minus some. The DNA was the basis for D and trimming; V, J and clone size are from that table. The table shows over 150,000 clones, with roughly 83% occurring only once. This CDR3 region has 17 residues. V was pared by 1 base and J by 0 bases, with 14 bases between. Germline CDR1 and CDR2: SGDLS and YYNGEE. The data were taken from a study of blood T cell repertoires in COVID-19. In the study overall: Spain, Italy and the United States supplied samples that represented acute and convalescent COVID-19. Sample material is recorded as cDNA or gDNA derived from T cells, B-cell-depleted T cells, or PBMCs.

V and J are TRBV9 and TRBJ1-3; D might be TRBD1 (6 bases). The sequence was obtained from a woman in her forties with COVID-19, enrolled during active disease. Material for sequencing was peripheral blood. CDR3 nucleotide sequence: TGTGCCAGCAGCGTAACCTCTCAGGGGAGCTCTGGAAACACCATATATTTT. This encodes CASSVTSQGSSGNTIYF.